These 4 T cell receptor beta chains were sequenced from one sample in a study of T cells after yellow fever vaccination (dated by TCRdb to between 2018 and 2021). The receptor library was made with 5' RACE. Sequenced on an Illumina HiSeq 2500. TCRdb took the public reads, trimmed them with fastp at Q25, ran MiXCR for clone calling and kept in-frame beta chains. Identical CDR3 proteins give one entry, which carries the most common genes and DNA. For this sample there are tens of thousands of distinct CDR3 sequences; around 7% appear just once. Roughly 30% of the sample is held by the ten biggest clonotypes. The meaning of the sample's treatment or condition label: live attenuated yellow fever vaccine strain. This sample comprised CD8+ T cells sorted from PBMCs, obtained roughly 10 days after the first yellow fever vaccination. The receptors shown here come from a man in his late teens or twenties who received the YFV17D yellow fever vaccine.

The chain uses TRBV12-3 or TRBV12-4 and TRBJ2-7, with 15 bases matching TRBD2. Losses at the gene ends were 0 bases for V and 7 bases for J; bases not matched to a gene: 13. The CDR3 runs 19 residues. CDR3 sequence reads: CASSLASGTSGGISGEQYV. CDR3 DNA sequence: TGTGCCAGCAGTTTAGCATCAGGGACTAGCGGGGGGATTTCTGGTGAGCAGTACGTC.

This clonotype was detected a few times. This CDR3 is CASSLGYNLYGYTF. CDR3 DNA: TGTGCCAGCAGCTTGGGATACAATCTCTATGGCTACACCTTC. V gene TRBV5-6 combines with J gene TRBJ1-2; no firm D call. Trimming stripped 0 bases from V and 4 bases from J, with 10 bases between. The CDR3 is 14 amino acids. Germline CDR1 SGHDT, CDR2 YYEEEE.

This clonotype was seen at least ten times. The chain couples TRBV27 to TRBJ2-7; 8 bases line up with TRBD2. The length of the CDR3 is 14 residues. The junction had 7 bases not matched to a gene; V was cut back by 5 bases and J by 4 bases. Per germline, CDR1 MNHEY and CDR2 SMNVEV (reference sequence). This CDR3 reads CASSPGGGYYEQYV. CDR3 in DNA: TGTGCCAGCAGTCCTGGCGGGGGGTATTACGAGCAGTACGTC.

The chain links TRBV4-3 to TRBJ2-6; 7 bases fit TRBD2. Germline trimming cut 5 bases from V and 4 bases from J; bases unmatched to any gene: 2. The CDR3 has 14 residues. CDR1 LGHNA and CDR2 YSLEER come from the germline V gene. The CDR3 sequence: CASSVGGGANVLTF. As DNA, the CDR3 is TGCGCCAGCAGCGTCGGGGGGGGGGCCAACGTCCTGACTTTC.